The 14 T cell receptor beta chains in this list originate from one sample, sequenced in a study of control samples from healthy donors and cancer patients. Sequencing was performed with immunoSEQ multiplex PCR; in TCRdb, only in-frame clones are kept and a portion is missing. This table holds about 42,000 clones, around 78% found once. The sequenced sample consisted of blood. Receptors originate from a man aged 60 to 69 in good health.

The gene calls are TRBV5-1 and TRBJ2-5; the match to TRBD2 covers 7 bases. In germline, CDR1 is SGHRS, CDR2 YFSETQ. This CDR3 is 18 amino acids long. Trimming removed 5 bases from V and 0 bases from J; junction bases left unmatched: 16. Here the CDR3 reads CASRPRSSGVGYQETQYF. As DNA, the CDR3 is TGCGCCAGCAGGCCTCGGTCTAGCGGTGTGGGGTACCAAGAGACCCAGTACTTC. Full variable domain (rest looked up from reference TRBV5-1 and TRBJ2-5): KAGVTQTPRYLIKTRGQQVTLSCSPISGHRSVSWYQQTPGQGLQFLFEYFSETQRNKGNFPGRFSGRQFSNSRSEMNVSTLELGDSALYLCASRPRSSGVGYQETQYFGPGTRLLVL.

This clone came up a few times. This chain connects TRBV4-3 to TRBJ2-2, with 9 bases fitting TRBD1. V lost 3 bases to trimming and J lost 2 bases; unmatched junction nucleotides: 1. Germline assignment: CDR1 LGHNA and CDR2 YSLEER. The CDR3 totals 15 residues. The CDR3 coding sequence is TGCGCCAGCAGCCAGGGACAGGGAAACACCGGGGAGCTGTTTTTT. Amino acids: CASSQGQGNTGELFF.

This chain uses TRBV7-2 with TRBJ2-1; 7 bases line up with TRBD1. CDR3 length equals 13 residues. Trimming took 6 bases from V and 8 from J; bases not matched to a gene: 7. CDR1 and CDR2 from the germline V gene are SGHTA and FQGNSA. CDR3 loop: CASSLTGVDEQFF. CDR3 DNA sequence: TGTGCCAGCAGTCTAACAGGGGTCGATGAGCAGTTCTTC.

This clone has a handful of counts. The chain links TRBV3-1 (or the pseudogene TRBV3-2) to TRBJ1-5, with D uncertain. Germline CDR1 is LGHDT and CDR2 is YNNKEL (reference sequence). V lost 1 base, J lost 7 bases, and 5 bases lay in between. The CDR3 length is 12 residues. CDR3 loop: CASSQGGQPQHF. CDR3 DNA: TGTGCCAGCAGCCAAGGTGGGCAGCCCCAGCATTTT.

This clone was observed once. The chain couples TRBV11-2 to TRBJ2-7; the match to TRBD2 covers 14 bases. Germline CDR1 SGHAT, CDR2 FQNNGV. The CDR3 runs to 16 residues. V was clipped by 3 bases and J by 2 bases; unmatched bases: 3. The CDR3 loop is CASSLTSGRAPYEQYF. For the CDR3, the DNA is TGTGCCAGCAGCTTGACTAGCGGGAGGGCCCCCTACGAGCAGTACTTC.

This clone has only a few counts. V is TRBV15 and J is TRBJ2-7; TRBD2 agrees at 10 bases. V gave up 7 bases and J gave up 5 bases; unmatched junction bases: 14. CDR3 length equals 16 residues. Looked up from germline, CDR1 is LNHNV and CDR2 is YYDKDF (reference sequence). CDR3 nucleotides: TGTGCCACCACCTCTTGGCCAGCGGGAGGGCTCCACGAGCAGTACTTC. It specifies CATTSWPAGGLHEQYF. The full variable domain, rest sourced from reference TRBV15 and TRBJ2-7, is DAMVIQNPRYQVTQFGKPVTLSCSQTLNHNVMYWYQQKSSQAPKLLFHYYDKDFNNEADTPDNFQSRRPNTSFCFLDIRSPGLGDTAMYLCATTSWPAGGLHEQYFGPGTRLTVT.

The chain couples TRBV12-3 or TRBV12-4 to TRBJ2-3; D might be TRBD2 (5 bases). This CDR3 spans 13 amino acids. V gave up 2 bases and J gave up 4 bases, with 7 bases separating them. CDR3 sequence reads: CASSLRGSDTQYF. The CDR3 DNA sequence: TGTGCCAGCAGTTTACGCGGGTCAGATACGCAGTATTTT.

This sequence joins TRBV27 and TRBJ2-7; 8 bases fit TRBD2. The ends lost 8 bases at V and 3 bases at J; junction bases unmatched: 12. Germline CDR1 MNHEY, CDR2 SMNVEV (reference sequence). The CDR3 spans 15 residues. The CDR3 DNA sequence: TGTGCCAGCCATCAGTCCTCGGGACTAGGCTACGAGCAGTACTTC. Translating gives CASHQSSGLGYEQYF.

The chain has TRBV7-2 and TRBJ2-5; possibly TRBD2 for D (5 bases). V shed 4 bases and J shed 7 bases, with 16 bases lying between them. This CDR3 comprises 14 residues. Germline CDR1 SGHTA, CDR2 FQGNSA. This CDR3 reads CASSSQDLRGTQYF. CDR3 in DNA: TGTGCCAGCAGCTCCCAGGACCTACGGGGGACCCAGTACTTC.

This clone was counted a single time. As DNA, the CDR3 is TGTGCCATCAGTGAGGCGGGGGGGACAGGGACCTCCTACGAGCAGTACTTC. This sequence encodes CAISEAGGTGTSYEQYF. This chain links TRBV10-3 with TRBJ2-7; D tentatively reads TRBD1 or TRBD2 (9 bases each). V lost 2 bases and J lost 0, with 17 bases in between. CDR1 and CDR2 from the germline V gene are ENHRY and SYGVKD. The CDR3 is 17 residues long.

This clone was recorded only once. V is TRBV30 and J is TRBJ1-1; D may be TRBD1 (6 bases). Germline loops: CDR1 GTSNPN, CDR2 SVGIG (reference sequence). The CDR3 covers 13 residues. The germline V and J ends were trimmed by 3 bases and 3 bases, with 11 bases remaining between them. Here the CDR3 reads CAWRGQKYTEAFF. In nucleotides, the CDR3 is TGTGCCTGGAGAGGACAGAAGTACACTGAAGCTTTCTTT. The entire variable domain, with the rest obtained from reference TRBV30 and TRBJ1-1, is as follows: SQTIHQWPATLVQPVGSPLSLECTVEGTSNPNLYWYRQAAGRGLQLLFYSVGIGQISSEVPQNLSASRPQDRQFILSSKKLLLSDSGFYLCAWRGQKYTEAFFGQGTRLTVV.

This chain links TRBV5-1 with TRBJ2-5; D not certain. Trimming removed 7 bases at V and 1 base at J, with 14 bases between. The CDR3 is made up of 14 amino acids. Germline V gives CDR1 SGHRS, CDR2 YFSETQ. Written as DNA, the CDR3 is TGCGCCAGCTTCCTCATCCCGGGCCAAGAGACCCAGTACTTC. This sequence encodes CASFLIPGQETQYF. The full variable domain, in which reference TRBV5-1 and TRBJ2-5 provide the parts outside the CDR3, is KAGVTQTPRYLIKTRGQQVTLSCSPISGHRSVSWYQQTPGQGLQFLFEYFSETQRNKGNFPGRFSGRQFSNSRSEMNVSTLELGDSALYLCASFLIPGQETQYFGPGTRLLVL.

DNA for the CDR3: TGCGCCAGCAGCCAAGGGGGCAGGGTAAATGGCTACACCTTC. Its protein is CASSQGGRVNGYTF. This chain uses TRBV4-3 with TRBJ1-2, with D possibly matching TRBD1 (5 bases). CDR1 and CDR2 from the germline V gene are LGHNA and YSLEER. The V and J ends lost 1 base and 6 bases respectively, with 12 bases between them. This CDR3 is 14 amino acids long.

J is TRBJ1-2 and V is TRBV27; TRBD1 aligns across 11 bases. The CDR3 is 17 residues long. Germline assignment: CDR1 MNHEY and CDR2 SMNVEV (reference sequence). With V trimmed by 2 bases and J by 2 bases, 7 bases remained unmatched. In DNA form, the CDR3 reads TGTGCCAGCAGTTTAGGGTTGGGACAGGGGGAGAACTATGGCTACACCTTC. This encodes CASSLGLGQGENYGYTF.